This T cell receptor (beta chain) was profiled in a study of cytomegalovirus exposure and HLA in healthy donors. PCR employed 60 Vbeta and 13 Jbeta primers. Clones were sequenced by immunoSEQ multiplex PCR, and TCRdb holds only the in-frame ones, with some missing. The sample consists of 110,000 to 150,000 clones, more than 80% of them appearing once. Germline assignment: CDR1 MNHNS and CDR2 SASEGT. This CDR3 spans 13 amino acids. V was trimmed by 4 bases and J by 2 bases, leaving 6 bases between them. Study-wide findings and caveats: In a later analysis, parvovirus B19, influenza, CMV and Epstein-Barr virus appeared linked to several top co-occurrence clusters.

In regard to this clone: No antigen is known for it.

The sample taken for sequencing was PBMCs. V usage is TRBV6-1 and J usage is TRBJ1-3; D is unresolved. The source of this sequence is a woman aged 40 to 50 in good health and CMV-seropositive. This CDR3 is CASSGTAGNTIYF. In DNA form, the CDR3 reads TGTGCCAGCAGTGGGACTGCTGGAAACACCATATATTTT.